This T cell receptor beta chain came from a study of blood T cell repertoires in COVID-19. Study information: Collection of acute and convalescent COVID-19 samples took place in the United States, Italy and Spain. Sources were T cells, B-cell-depleted T cells, or PBMCs; the material itself was cDNA or gDNA.

Per the authors' pipeline: Cell counts per sample came from amplifying reference gene primers. Profiled with immunoSEQ multiplex PCR; TCRdb holds only in-frame clones, not every one. V and J calls and clone size are those listed in that table; D and trimming were worked out from the DNA. The table records about 46,000 clones, roughly four fifths of them present only once. The sequence derives from a man between 60 and 70 years old with acute or convalescent COVID-19. The sequenced sample consisted of peripheral blood.

CDR3 in amino acids: CSGGQGRDTQYF. DNA for the CDR3: TGCAGCGGGGGACAGGGACGAGATACGCAGTATTTT. This sequence joins TRBV29-1 and TRBJ2-3; 9 nucleotides match TRBD1. Germline V gene data show CDR1 as SQVTM and CDR2 as ANQGSEA. This CDR3 has 12 amino acids. V lost 7 bases to trimming and J lost 5 bases; unmatched junction nucleotides: 4.